A selection of T cell receptor beta chains follows, all from one sample in a study of OX40 agonist ivuxolimab in advanced cancers. Sequencing was performed with immunoSEQ multiplex PCR; in TCRdb, only in-frame clones are kept and a portion is missing. The top ten hold about 0.3% of the sample, which has tens of thousands of clones, 90% to 95% seen once. The sequences come from CD4+ or CD8+ T cells sorted from blood, collected in a trial of the OX40 agonist ivuxolimab. The receptor source for this set is an adult with an advanced solid tumor such as melanoma, head and neck, liver or kidney cancer. Both conserved end residues are part of each CDR3. The D gene is left open where the match is weak. Expanded clones are given a class, and other clones once, few, many or no size at all.

.	TRBV13	TRBJ2-7	TRBD1	CASSSQGAYEQYF	TGTGCCAGCAGCTCGCAGGGGGCCTACGAGCAGTACTTC
.	TRBV19	TRBJ2-5	TRBD2	CASSINWEGETQYF	TGTGCCAGTAGTATAAATTGGGAGGGAGAGACCCAGTACTTC
.	TRBV19	TRBJ1-1	.	CASRLLGGMNTEAFF	TGTGCCAGTAGGCTCCTGGGCGGGATGAACACTGAAGCTTTCTTT
.	TRBV18	TRBJ1-4	.	CASSPVAFEKLFF	TGTGCCAGCTCACCAGTTGCGTTTGAAAAACTGTTTTTT
.	TRBV11-2	TRBJ2-7	.	CASSLDFPAGSYEQYF	TGTGCCAGCAGCTTAGATTTCCCAGCGGGTTCCTACGAGCAGTACTTC
.	TRBV6-4	TRBJ2-1	TRBD2	CASSKTSGTYNEQFF	TGTGCCAGCAGTAAGACTAGCGGAACCTACAATGAGCAGTTCTTC
.	TRBV5-8	TRBJ1-5	.	CASSLPLWSGRLRGQPQHF	TGTGCCAGCAGCTTGCCCCTCTGGTCGGGAAGGCTTCGCGGTCAGCCCCAGCATTTT
.	TRBV18	TRBJ2-5	.	CASSPQIGQAQETQYF	TGTGCCAGCTCACCGCAAATTGGGCAGGCCCAAGAGACCCAGTACTTC
.	TRBV4-2	TRBJ2-1	.	CASSPLSTTSLNEQFF	TGTGCCAGCAGCCCCCTTTCGACGACTAGTCTCAATGAGCAGTTCTTC
once	TRBV5-4	TRBJ2-7	TRBD2	CASSTLAVADEQYF	TGTGCCAGCAGCACACTAGCGGTTGCTGACGAGCAGTACTTC
once	TRBV9	TRBJ2-2	TRBD2	CASSRRTSGRAGELFF	TGTGCCAGCAGCAGAAGGACTAGCGGGAGGGCCGGGGAGCTGTTTTTT
.	TRBV5-4	TRBJ1-3	.	CASSRSVSGNTIYF	TGTGCCAGCAGCAGGTCGGTCTCTGGAAACACCATATATTTT
.	TRBV9	TRBJ1-2	TRBD1	CASSVGDRSEGYTF	TGTGCCAGCAGCGTAGGGGACAGGTCTGAAGGCTACACCTTC
.	TRBV6-5	TRBJ2-7	TRBD2	CASRDYDEQYF	TGTGCCAGTAGGGACTACGACGAGCAGTACTTC
.	TRBV19	TRBJ1-1	TRBD1	CASSDRATEAFF	TGTGCCAGTAGCGACAGGGCTACTGAAGCTTTCTTT
.	TRBV2	TRBJ2-7	TRBD1	CASRKSGTAPGEQYF	TGTGCCAGCAGGAAATCCGGGACAGCACCGGGCGAGCAGTACTTC
.	TRBV7-6	TRBJ2-2	TRBD1	CASSFLGQGHTGELFF	TGTGCCAGCAGCTTCCTGGGACAGGGCCACACCGGGGAGCTGTTTTTT
.	TRBV6-1	TRBJ1-5	TRBD1	CASSEAGTGVRQPQHF	TGTGCCAGCAGTGAAGCCGGGACAGGTGTAAGGCAGCCCCAGCATTTT
.	TRBV7-6	TRBJ2-3	.	CASSYRPYGDTQYF	TGTGCCAGCAGCTACAGGCCCTATGGAGATACGCAGTATTTT
.	TRBV7-5	TRBJ2-5	.	CARSLVARPPQETQYF	TGTGCCAGAAGCTTAGTAGCGCGCCCCCCCCAAGAGACCCAGTACTTC
.	TRBV9	TRBJ2-7	TRBD2	CASSVGTSGPYEQYF	TGTGCCAGCAGCGTAGGGACTAGCGGACCCTACGAGCAGTACTTC
.	TRBV9	TRBJ2-5	TRBD1	CASSGTGTEETQYF	TGTGCCAGCAGCGGAACCGGGACAGAAGAGACCCAGTACTTC
.	TRBV7-2	TRBJ2-2	.	CASSVYLAITGELFF	TGTGCCAGCAGCGTGTATCTAGCGATCACCGGGGAGCTGTTTTTT
.	TRBV6-6	TRBJ2-3	.	CASSPQGRTDTQYF	TGTGCCAGCAGTCCACAGGGACGTACAGATACGCAGTATTTT
.	TRBV27	TRBJ1-2	.	CASSPQGIFNYGYTF	TGTGCCAGCAGCCCCCAGGGGATTTTTAACTATGGCTACACCTTC
.	TRBV13	TRBJ2-7	TRBD2	CASSQQTGLKTAYEQYF	TGTGCCAGCAGCCAACAGACGGGACTAAAGACAGCCTACGAGCAGTACTTC
.	TRBV18	TRBJ1-6	TRBD1	CASSPNRGRDSPLHF	TGTGCCAGCTCACCTAACAGGGGGCGGGATTCACCCCTCCACTTT
.	TRBV2	TRBJ1-2	.	CASSEAGGYTF	TGTGCCAGCAGTGAGGCGGGGGGCTACACCTTC
.	TRBV7-3	TRBJ2-6	.	CASSSAGTNSGANVLTF	TGTGCCAGCAGCTCCGCGGGGACAAACTCTGGGGCCAACGTCCTGACTTTC
once	TRBV5-4	TRBJ1-3	.	CASSRDILSSGNTIYF	TGTGCCAGCAGCCGGGACATTCTGAGCTCTGGAAACACCATATATTTT